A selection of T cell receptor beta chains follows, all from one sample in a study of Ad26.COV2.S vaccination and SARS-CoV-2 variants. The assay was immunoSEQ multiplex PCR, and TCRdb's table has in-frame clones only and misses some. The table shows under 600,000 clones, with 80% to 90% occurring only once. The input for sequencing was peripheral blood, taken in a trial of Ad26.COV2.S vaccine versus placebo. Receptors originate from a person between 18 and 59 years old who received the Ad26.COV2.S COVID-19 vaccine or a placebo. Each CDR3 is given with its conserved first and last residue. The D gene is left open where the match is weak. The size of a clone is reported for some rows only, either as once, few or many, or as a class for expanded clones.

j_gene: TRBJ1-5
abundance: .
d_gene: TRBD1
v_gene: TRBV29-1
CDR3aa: CSVSKQGANGNQPQHF
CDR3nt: TGCAGCGTTTCCAAACAGGGGGCGAACGGCAATCAGCCCCAGCATTTT

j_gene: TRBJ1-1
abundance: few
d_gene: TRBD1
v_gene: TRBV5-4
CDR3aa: CASSHPTGQGVTEAFF
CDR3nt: TGTGCCAGCAGCCATCCGACCGGACAGGGGGTTACTGAAGCTTTCTTT

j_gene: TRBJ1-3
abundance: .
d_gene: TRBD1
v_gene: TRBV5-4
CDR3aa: CASSLMTGTSSGNTIYF
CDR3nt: TGTGCCAGCAGCTTAATGACAGGGACGAGCTCTGGAAACACCATATATTTT

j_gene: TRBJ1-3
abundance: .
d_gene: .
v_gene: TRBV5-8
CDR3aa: CASSLLGNTIYF
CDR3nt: TGTGCCAGCAGCTTGCTAGGAAACACCATATATTTT

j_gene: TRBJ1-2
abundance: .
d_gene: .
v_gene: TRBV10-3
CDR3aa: CAIRAVTDRRDPLGYGYTF
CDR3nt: TGTGCCATCAGAGCAGTTACAGATCGCCGGGACCCCCTAGGCTATGGCTACACCTTC

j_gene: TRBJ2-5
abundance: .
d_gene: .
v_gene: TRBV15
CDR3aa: CATSRASETQYF
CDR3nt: TGTGCCACCAGCAGAGCCTCGGAGACCCAGTACTTC

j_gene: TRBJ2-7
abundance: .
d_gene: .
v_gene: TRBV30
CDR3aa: CAWSTGHSYEQYF
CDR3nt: TGTGCCTGGAGTACAGGGCACTCCTACGAGCAGTACTTC

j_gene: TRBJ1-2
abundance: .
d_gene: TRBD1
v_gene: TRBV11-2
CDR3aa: CASSDYRDRGRGNYGYTF
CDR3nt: TGTGCCAGCAGCGATTACCGGGACAGGGGGCGCGGTAACTATGGCTACACCTTC

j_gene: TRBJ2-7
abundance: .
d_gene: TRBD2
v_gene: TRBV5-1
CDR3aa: CASSFSGTSGRYEQYF
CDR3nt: TGCGCCAGCAGCTTCTCCGGGACTAGCGGGAGATACGAGCAGTACTTC

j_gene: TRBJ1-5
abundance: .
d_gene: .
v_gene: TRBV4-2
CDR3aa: CASSIGGYEPQHF
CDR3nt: TGTGCCAGCAGCATCGGGGGATATGAGCCCCAGCATTTT

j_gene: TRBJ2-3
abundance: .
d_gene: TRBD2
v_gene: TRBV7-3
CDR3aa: CASSTGTSGKADTQYF
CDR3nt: TGTGCCAGCAGCACAGGGACTAGCGGGAAGGCGGATACGCAGTATTTT

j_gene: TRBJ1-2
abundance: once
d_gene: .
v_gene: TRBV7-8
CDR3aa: CASSPDSRYGYTF
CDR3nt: TGTGCCAGCAGCCCGGACAGTCGCTATGGCTACACCTTC

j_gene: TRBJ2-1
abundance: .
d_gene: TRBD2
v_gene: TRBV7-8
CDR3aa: CASSLPSLAEWGHNEQFF
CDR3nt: TGTGCCAGCAGCTTACCATCCCTAGCGGAGTGGGGACACAATGAGCAGTTCTTC

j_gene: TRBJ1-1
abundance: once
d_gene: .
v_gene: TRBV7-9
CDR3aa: CASSPLFEAFF
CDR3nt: TGTGCCAGCAGCCCTCTATTCGAGGCTTTCTTT

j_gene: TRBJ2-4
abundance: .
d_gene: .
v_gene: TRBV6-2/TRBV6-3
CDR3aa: CASSYSSSKNIQYF
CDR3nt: TGTGCCAGCAGTTACAGCAGTAGCAAAAACATTCAGTACTTC

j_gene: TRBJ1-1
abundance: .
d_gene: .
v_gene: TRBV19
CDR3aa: CASSMGRLNTEAFF
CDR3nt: TGTGCCAGTAGTATGGGCAGGCTGAACACTGAAGCTTTCTTT

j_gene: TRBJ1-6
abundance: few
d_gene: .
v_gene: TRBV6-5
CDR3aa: CASSGGRVNSPLHF
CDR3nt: TGTGCCAGCAGCGGGGGCAGGGTCAATTCACCCCTCCACTTT

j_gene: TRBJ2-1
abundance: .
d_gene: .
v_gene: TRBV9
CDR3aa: CASSVGGRGAPYNEQFF
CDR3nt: TGTGCCAGCAGCGTAGGAGGGCGGGGAGCGCCCTACAATGAGCAGTTCTTC

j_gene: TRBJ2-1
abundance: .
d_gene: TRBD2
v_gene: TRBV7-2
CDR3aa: CASSSLAGAGNEQFF
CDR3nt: TGTGCCAGCAGCTCCCTAGCGGGAGCTGGCAATGAGCAGTTCTTC

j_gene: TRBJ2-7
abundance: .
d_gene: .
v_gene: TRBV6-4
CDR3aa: CASNGRVGGRAPYEQYF
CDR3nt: TGTGCCAGCAATGGCAGGGTGGGAGGAAGGGCCCCCTACGAGCAGTACTTC

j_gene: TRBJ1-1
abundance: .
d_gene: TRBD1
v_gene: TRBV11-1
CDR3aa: CASSPRTGLNTEAFF
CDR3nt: TGTGCCAGCAGCCCTCGGACAGGGCTGAACACTGAAGCTTTCTTT

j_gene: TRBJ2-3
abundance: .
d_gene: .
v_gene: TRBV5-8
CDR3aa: CASQTRGGWTDTQYF
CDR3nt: TGTGCCAGCCAGACCAGGGGGGGCTGGACAGATACGCAGTATTTT

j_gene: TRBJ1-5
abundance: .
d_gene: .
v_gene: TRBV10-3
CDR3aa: CAISEFAGSQPQHF
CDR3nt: TGTGCCATCAGTGAGTTTGCGGGGAGTCAGCCCCAGCATTTT

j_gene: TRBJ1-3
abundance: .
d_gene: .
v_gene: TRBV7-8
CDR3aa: CASSVSRRPYGRGSSGNTIYF
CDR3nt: TGTGCCAGCAGCGTATCACGCCGACCATACGGGCGGGGCAGCTCTGGAAACACCATATATTTT

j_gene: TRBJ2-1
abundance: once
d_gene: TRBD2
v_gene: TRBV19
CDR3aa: CASSETSISYNEQFF
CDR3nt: TGTGCCAGTAGCGAGACTAGCATCTCCTACAATGAGCAGTTCTTC

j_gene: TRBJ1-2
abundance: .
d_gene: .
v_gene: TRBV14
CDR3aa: CASSQVGAGYGYTF
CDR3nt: TGTGCCAGCAGCCAAGTTGGGGCAGGCTATGGCTACACCTTC

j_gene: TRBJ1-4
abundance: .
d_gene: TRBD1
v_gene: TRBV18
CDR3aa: CASGGQETEKLFF
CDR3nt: TGTGCCAGCGGGGGACAGGAGACTGAAAAACTGTTTTTT

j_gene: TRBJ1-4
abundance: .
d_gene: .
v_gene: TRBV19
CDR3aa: CASSISMGAGSSEKLFF
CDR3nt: TGTGCCAGTAGTATATCAATGGGCGCGGGGAGTTCTGAAAAACTGTTTTTT

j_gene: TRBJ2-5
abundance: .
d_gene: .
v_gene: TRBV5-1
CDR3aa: CASSPRIGQETQYF
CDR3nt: TGCGCCAGCAGCCCGAGGATTGGGCAAGAGACCCAGTACTTC

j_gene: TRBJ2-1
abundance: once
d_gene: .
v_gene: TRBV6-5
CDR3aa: CASSSALSSYNEQFF
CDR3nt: TGTGCCAGCAGTTCCGCACTCAGCTCCTACAATGAGCAGTTCTTC

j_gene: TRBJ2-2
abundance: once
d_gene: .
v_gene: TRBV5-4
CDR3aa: CASSFRIGVDGELFF
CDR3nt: TGTGCCAGCAGCTTCCGAATTGGAGTGGACGGGGAGCTGTTTTTT

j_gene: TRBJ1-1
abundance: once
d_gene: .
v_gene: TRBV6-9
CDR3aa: CASSYAFNMNTEAFF
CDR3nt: TGTGCCAGCAGTTACGCATTTAACATGAACACTGAAGCTTTCTTT

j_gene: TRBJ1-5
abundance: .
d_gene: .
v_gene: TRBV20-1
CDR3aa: CSASESFSRGNQPQHF
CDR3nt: TGCAGTGCTAGTGAAAGTTTCTCGCGGGGGAATCAGCCCCAGCATTTT

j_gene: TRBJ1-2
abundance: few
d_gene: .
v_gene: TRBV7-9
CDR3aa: CASSFTGNGYTF
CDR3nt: TGTGCCAGCAGCTTTACAGGGAATGGCTACACCTTC

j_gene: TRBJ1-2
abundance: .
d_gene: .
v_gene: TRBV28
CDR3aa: CASTEQGFGGYTF
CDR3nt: TGTGCCAGCACCGAACAGGGTTTTGGGGGCTACACCTTC

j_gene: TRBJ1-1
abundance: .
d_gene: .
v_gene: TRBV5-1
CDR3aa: CASSLDMMNTEAFF
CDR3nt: TGCGCCAGCAGCTTGGATATGATGAACACTGAAGCTTTCTTT

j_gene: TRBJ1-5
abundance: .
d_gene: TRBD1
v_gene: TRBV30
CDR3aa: CAWDDRGLRQPQHF
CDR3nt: TGTGCCTGGGACGACAGGGGGCTGCGGCAGCCCCAGCATTTT

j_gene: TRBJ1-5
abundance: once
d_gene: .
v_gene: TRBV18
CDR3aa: CASSPPNQPQHF
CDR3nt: TGTGCCAGCTCACCACCGAACCAGCCCCAGCATTTT